The present T cell receptor (beta chain) was sequenced within a study of CD8+ T cells in alopecia areata. Study-level information: Tofacitinib administration to treated patients was oral, at 5 to 10 mg twice daily. Notes on the study in general: Lesional scalp displayed greater clonality than normal scalp, most notably in alopecia totalis/universalis.

Germline trimming cut 7 bases from V and 4 bases from J; bases unmatched to any gene: 4. The germline V gene encodes CDR1 SQVTM and CDR2 ANQGSEA. CDR3 length equals 12 residues. RNA was extracted and reverse transcribed into cDNA as the sequencing template. Profiled with immunoSEQ multiplex PCR; TCRdb holds only in-frame clones, not every one. The sample has 200,000 to 250,000 clones, around 67% seen once. Regarding this clone: Its antigen is not known.

Collected material from alopecia areata patients comprised lesional scalp punch biopsies and peripheral blood. PBMCs served as the source from which CD4+ and CD8+ T cells were sorted. The source of this sequence is a human donor with alopecia areata. The source was CD4+ T cells sorted from blood, collected at week 0. The J gene is TRBJ2-5, the V gene TRBV29-1; 9 bases map to TRBD1. The CDR3 sequence: CSAYRGPETQYF. CDR3 DNA sequence: TGCAGCGCTTACAGGGGGCCAGAGACCCAGTACTTC.